Given below is one TCR beta chain in context. This sample stems from a study of blood T cell repertoires in COVID-19. Authors' methods: Reference gene primers were amplified, and this amplification served to estimate nucleated cell counts. Data came from immunoSEQ multiplex PCR; TCRdb stores just in-frame clones and leaves some out. V and J calls and clone size are copied from that table; D and trimming were computed from the DNA. The table lists under 450,000 clones, roughly 90% of them singletons. Between the trimmed V and J ends, which lost 4 bases and 0 bases, there was a span of 9 bases. The CDR3 consists of 15 residues. CDR1 and CDR2 from the germline V gene are SEHNR and FQNEAQ (reference sequence).

The source is a woman aged 55 to 70 with COVID-19, enrolled during active disease. The specimen sequenced was peripheral blood. This chain connects TRBV7-9 to TRBJ1-4; no reliable D call. CDR3 residues: CASSSLRATNEKLFF. Here the CDR3 DNA reads TGTGCCAGCAGCTCTTTGAGGGCAACTAATGAAAAACTGTTTTTT.